This T cell receptor (beta chain) derives from a study of cytomegalovirus exposure and HLA in healthy donors. Per germline, CDR1 LNHDA and CDR2 SQIVND (reference sequence). Trimming at V came to 4 bases and at J to 5 bases, leaving 5 bases not matched to a gene. CDR3 length equals 15 residues. The PCR employed 60 Vbeta primers together with 13 Jbeta primers. Generated by immunoSEQ multiplex PCR, the TCRdb table keeps only in-frame clones and is missing some. This table has roughly 190,000 clones, about 85% appearing once. This clone occurred a few times. The chain recombines TRBV19 with TRBJ2-5, with 12 bases aligning to TRBD2. Input material: PBMCs. The receptor comes from a woman in her fifties or sixties in good health and CMV-seronegative. The CDR3 DNA follows: TGTGCCAGTAGTAAGACTAGCGGGGGTTTCGAGACCCAGTACTTC. Protein sequence: CASSKTSGGFETQYF.